This passage covers 6 T cell receptor beta chains from one sample sequenced in a study of T cells after yellow fever vaccination. TCRdb reanalysed the 5' RACE reads using MiXCR and keeps one entry per CDR3 protein. The sample records under 600,000 distinct CDR3 sequences, 13% being singletons. Specimen: PBMCs, collected on the day of the yellow fever booster vaccination. These receptors were taken from a man aged 25-45 years who received the YFV17D yellow fever vaccine.

This clonotype appeared many times. This chain connects TRBV20-1 to TRBJ2-3, with D tentatively TRBD2 (5 bases). The V gene lost 0 bases and the J gene lost 4 bases, with 14 bases spanning the gap. The CDR3 contains 15 residues. Per germline, CDR1 DFQATT and CDR2 SNEGSKA (reference sequence). This CDR3 reads CSARDTRFSADTQYF. In DNA, the CDR3 is TGCAGTGCTAGAGATACTAGATTTTCCGCAGATACGCAGTATTTT.

This chain connects TRBV5-1 to TRBJ2-3, with TRBD1 matching 10 bases. The CDR3 is 15 residues long. The ends lost 4 bases at V and 3 bases at J; junction bases unmatched: 5. The germline V gene has CDR1 SGHRS and CDR2 YFSETQ. In nucleotides, the CDR3 is TGCGCCAGCAGCCCCGGACAGGGGGAGACAGATACGCAGTATTTT. This translates into CASSPGQGETDTQYF.

V and J are TRBV12-3 or TRBV12-4 and TRBJ1-1, with 10 bases aligning to TRBD1. The CDR3 length is 14 residues. V dropped 6 bases and J dropped 3; count of bases not matched to a gene: 4. Here the CDR3 reads CASRPDRGYTEAFF. For the CDR3, the DNA is TGTGCCAGCAGACCGGACAGGGGGTACACTGAAGCTTTCTTT.

This clonotype has just a few counts. This rearrangement joins TRBV28 to TRBJ2-1, with 11 bases fitting TRBD1. The V and J ends lost 4 bases and 3 bases, in that order; junction bases with no gene match: 11. In germline, CDR1 is MDHEN, CDR2 SYDVKM. The CDR3 runs to 18 residues. The CDR3, as DNA: TGTGCCAGCAGTTCCGGGACAGGGGGTCCAACCCTCTACAATGAGCAGTTCTTC. Its translation: CASSSGTGGPTLYNEQFF.

Many counts were recorded for this clonotype. This sequence joins TRBV20-1 and TRBJ2-7, with TRBD2 matching 12 bases. Germline loops: CDR1 DFQATT, CDR2 SNEGSKA (reference sequence). V gave up 4 bases and J gave up 7 bases; unmatched junction bases: 11. This CDR3 region has 15 residues. The CDR3 protein is CSANPLAGGLGEQYF. The CDR3 nucleotides read TGCAGTGCTAACCCTCTAGCGGGAGGGCTGGGGGAGCAGTACTTC.

Here the CDR3 reads CSAPPRGGLQGDGTEAFF. The CDR3 DNA follows: TGCAGTGCTCCCCCGCGGGGGGGGTTACAGGGGGATGGCACTGAAGCTTTCTTT. V gene TRBV20-1 combines with J gene TRBJ1-1; 8 nucleotides line up with TRBD1. The CDR3 covers 18 residues. Germline CDR1 and CDR2: DFQATT and SNEGSKA (reference sequence). Trimming at V came to 5 bases and at J to 4 bases, leaving 21 bases not matched to a gene.